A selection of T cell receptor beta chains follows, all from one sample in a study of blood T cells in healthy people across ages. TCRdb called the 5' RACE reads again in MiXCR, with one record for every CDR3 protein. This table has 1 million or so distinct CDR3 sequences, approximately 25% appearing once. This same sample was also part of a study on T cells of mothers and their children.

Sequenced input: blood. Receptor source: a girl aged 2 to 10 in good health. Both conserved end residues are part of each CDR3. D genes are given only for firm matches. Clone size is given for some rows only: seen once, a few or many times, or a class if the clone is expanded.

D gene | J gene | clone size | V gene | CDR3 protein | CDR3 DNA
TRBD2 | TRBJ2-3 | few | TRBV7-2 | CASSLNGGGTTDTQYF | TGTGCCAGCAGCTTAAATGGCGGGGGGACCACAGATACGCAGTATTTT
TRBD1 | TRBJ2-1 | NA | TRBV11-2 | CASSLVDRAGNEQFF | TGTGCCAGCAGCCTTGTGGACAGGGCGGGCAATGAGCAGTTCTTC
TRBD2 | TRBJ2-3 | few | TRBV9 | CASSGGNGRSQFTDTQYF | TGTGCCAGCAGCGGAGGCAACGGGAGGAGTCAATTCACAGATACGCAGTATTTT
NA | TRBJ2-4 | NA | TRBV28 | CATSREIAKNIQYF | TGTGCCACCAGTAGGGAGATAGCCAAAAACATTCAGTACTTC
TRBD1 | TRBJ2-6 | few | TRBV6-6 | CASNDRVPGANVLTF | TGTGCCAGCAACGACAGGGTCCCGGGGGCCAACGTCCTGACTTTC
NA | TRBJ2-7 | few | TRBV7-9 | CAGRGVASYEQYF | TGTGCCGGCAGGGGGGTTGCATCCTACGAGCAGTACTTC
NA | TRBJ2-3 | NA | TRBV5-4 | CASSLNSNTDTQYF | TGTGCCAGCAGCTTGAACTCCAACACAGATACGCAGTATTTT
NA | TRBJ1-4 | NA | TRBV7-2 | CASSLPPATNEKLFF | TGTGCCAGCAGCCTCCCCCCTGCAACTAATGAAAAACTGTTTTTT
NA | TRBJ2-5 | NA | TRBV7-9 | CASSVPGVARETQYF | TGTGCCAGCAGCGTTCCGGGAGTCGCCCGAGAGACCCAGTACTTC
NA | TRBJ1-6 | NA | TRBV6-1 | CASRRGGRGTDSPLHF | TGTGCCAGCCGTCGGGGCGGCAGGGGCACCGATTCACCCCTCCACTTT
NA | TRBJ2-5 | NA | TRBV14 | CASSRRAQETQYF | TGTGCCAGCAGCCGGCGGGCCCAAGAGACCCAGTACTTC